Included here is one TCR beta chain sequence, with context. The specificity of this receptor is unknown. There are no base qualities to consult, and no much larger clone falls within one base. The sample is drawn from a study of Ad26.COV2.S vaccination and SARS-CoV-2 variants (dated by TCRdb to the early 2020s). With regard to the full study: Donors in the vaccine arm were drawn from COV1001, a multicentre, randomized, double-blind, placebo-controlled phase I-IIa trial testing Ad26.COV2.S in healthy adults. Trial participants were randomized into five groups of five, in which low-dose or high-dose Ad26.COV2.S was given once or twice, or placebo was given on both occasions. Investigators did not know the trial group allocation while performing experiments and assessing outcomes. Ad26.COV2.S was given intramuscularly at 5x10^10 or 1x10^11 viral particles, as a single shot or as two shots 56 days apart. The specificity and breadth of SARS-CoV-2-reactive T cell receptors after Ad26.COV2.S vaccination were assessed by TCRbeta repertoire sequencing. A total of around 32 samples were included in the TCR-sequenced set, comprising around 19 Ad26.COV2.S vaccine recipients, 5 placebo recipients and 8 SARS-CoV-2 convalescent individuals.

The immunoSEQ Assay was the method used to sequence TCRbeta CDR3 regions. After extraction, genomic DNA underwent amplification by bias-controlled multiplex PCR, followed by high-throughput sequencing. The authors' pipeline ran thus. To quantify the absolute abundance of every unique TCRbeta CDR3 region, sequences were collapsed and filtered. T cell fraction was estimated by normalizing TCRbeta template counts to usable DNA, with usable DNA measured through amplification of reference genes found in all nucleated cells. Repertoire TCRs were annotated as SARS-CoV-2-specific by exact matching of V gene, CDR3 amino acid sequence and J gene to a known reactive TCR set. MIRA supplied the reference SARS-CoV-2 TCR set, which was filtered for enrichment in COVID-19-positive ImmuneCODE repertoires so that public or cross-reactive TCRs were removed. Using the MIRA antigens, annotated TCRs were further analysed by specific ORF or by position within an ORF. Depth was the summed frequency of annotated unique rearrangements, while breadth was defined as annotated unique rearrangements over total unique productive rearrangements. Two-sided Wilcoxon rank-sum tests were applied when comparing TCR breadth between groups. What TCRdb holds here is the immuneACCESS table cut down to in-frame rearrangements. Part of the clones is not present; checked against another copy, under half of the missing clones reflect an unresolved V gene, and the others are unexplained. The DNA was the basis for D and trimming; V, J and clone size are from that table. This sample gives 300,000 to 500,000 clones in total; 75% to 90% of them show up just once. The ten most abundant clones make up more than 3% of the sample.

What the research found in general, with its limitations: The study was not powered for comparison of responses between vaccine doses or regimens. Comparable non-spike TCR breadth was observed between vaccine and placebo recipients, consistent with only spike being contained in the vaccine. According to the authors, total T cell responses may have been underestimated by the TCR breadth and depth analyses. Ad26.COV2.S recipients had higher spike-specific TCR breadth than placebo recipients (P = 0.0014). Substantial breadth of spike-specific CD8+ and CD4+ T cell responses was reported after vaccination.

V and J are truncated by 0 bases and 0 bases respectively, leaving an intervening sequence of 8 bases. The CDR1 and CDR2 encoded by the germline V gene (reference sequence) are GTSNPN and SVGIG. Measured from the cysteine to the phenylalanine, the CDR3 is 14 residues long. Of the read, only the CDR3 DNA is kept; its 42 bases are in frame from base 1. The treatment or condition label, read with the paper, signifies: roughly 20 received Ad26.COV2.S at low or high dose, single or two shots; roughly five received placebo; per-sample allocation not given. Repertoires of vaccine and placebo recipients were sequenced from samples taken on day 63 after the first injection. Cohort 1b enrolled 25 to 30 adults aged 18-55 years at a single site in Boston, USA, between 29 July and 7 August 2020. As a vaccine, Ad26.COV2.S was a replication-incompetent adenovirus type 26 vector that expressed a prefusion-stabilized SARS-CoV-2 spike protein derived from the original Wuhan strain.

In this chain, TRBV30 is recombined with TRBJ1-1; there is no confident call for the D gene. This clonotype was obtained from a person between 18 and 65 years old who received the Ad26.COV2.S COVID-19 vaccine or a placebo. The material was peripheral blood, obtained in a trial of Ad26.COV2.S vaccine versus placebo. The CDR3 amino acid sequence is: CAWSVMALNTEAFF. The DNA sequence reads TGTGCCTGGAGTGTTATGGCCCTGAACACTGAAGCTTTCTTT.